This is a list of T cell receptor beta chains from one sample in a study of T cells in Graves' hyperthyroidism and ophthalmopathy. TCRdb fed the multiplex PCR reads into MiXCR, producing one record per CDR3 protein. The table lists 360,000 or so distinct CDR3 sequences, approximately 19% of them singletons. What was sequenced was blood. The receptors come from a woman aged 18-29 years with Graves' hyperthyroidism. The conserved cysteine and the conserved F or W are not part of the CDR3 here.

j_gene	v_gene	len	CDR3aa
TRBJ2-7	TRBV30	12	AWGRDSSSYEQY
TRBJ1-2	TRBV20-1	14	SARDSGPSRGYGYT
TRBJ1-5	TRBV18	10	ASSPGTQPQH
TRBJ1-1	TRBV4-2	11	ASSQDKRAEAF
TRBJ2-2	TRBV3-1	14	ASSHLAGKNTGELF
TRBJ2-7	TRBV9	13	ASSAGQGRSYEQY
TRBJ1-1	TRBV12-3/TRBV12-4	15	ASSFGYGLSMNTEAF
TRBJ2-5	TRBV5-4	14	ASSSTGTSGGETQY
TRBJ1-1	TRBV12-3/TRBV12-4	12	ASSLRDGDTEAF
TRBJ2-3	TRBV27	16	ASSLGPPGLAGTDTQY
TRBJ2-7	TRBV20-1	14	SARGLAGGPSYEQY
TRBJ1-1	TRBV6-5	13	ASSYLGSLNTEAF
TRBJ2-4	TRBV7-3	12	ASSFLARENIQY
TRBJ2-7	TRBV4-2	11	ASSHPGTYEQY
TRBJ1-1	TRBV12-3/TRBV12-4	13	ASSPQPTGWTEAF
TRBJ2-7	TRBV10-3	9	AISDEAEQY
TRBJ2-7	TRBV24-1	13	ATSERDRETGEQY
TRBJ1-1	TRBV20-1	12	SARERRAMSEAF
TRBJ2-3	TRBV6-4	13	ASSASGGGADTQY
TRBJ2-7	TRBV12-3/TRBV12-4	12	ASSFRQGLNEQY
TRBJ1-1	TRBV20-1	11	SAISGASTEAF
TRBJ2-3	TRBV6-1	15	ASSAWELAGGTDTQY
TRBJ2-2	TRBV6-4	12	ASLTGVDTGELF
TRBJ2-7	TRBV12-3/TRBV12-4	11	ASSYRLHYEQY
TRBJ1-3	TRBV29-1	14	SVGGVGLLSGNTIY
TRBJ1-3	TRBV9	14	ASSVEAGQTGNTIY
TRBJ1-5	TRBV27	12	ASSYGVSNQPQH
TRBJ2-7	TRBV7-3	13	ASSPTGGSTYEQY
TRBJ1-1	TRBV6-1	9	ASGRPDMAF
TRBJ2-7	TRBV13	13	ASSSRDGPSYEQY
TRBJ2-7	TRBV27	17	ASSSNTAGLGRRIYEQY
TRBJ2-5	TRBV5-1	13	ASSSVAGGRETQY
TRBJ2-5	TRBV30	15	AGQLIAGATYQETQY
TRBJ2-2	TRBV20-1	13	SARGTSGGTGELF
TRBJ2-3	TRBV12-3/TRBV12-4	10	TSSFKTDTQY
TRBJ1-2	TRBV13	15	ASSPEDSSNEGYGYT
TRBJ2-5	TRBV30	10	AWRGGQETQY
TRBJ1-6	TRBV6-1	12	ASSPGTGGSPLH
TRBJ2-4	TRBV4-1	13	ASSPGLAGVNIQY
TRBJ1-6	TRBV5-1	13	ASSRGDRADSPLH
TRBJ2-2	TRBV5-1	13	ASSPGPRGTGELF
TRBJ2-7	TRBV15	11	ATSRDRDYEQY
TRBJ1-1	TRBV28	10	ASSFQYTEAF
TRBJ2-7	TRBV6-5	10	ATDRGLGEQY
TRBJ1-5	TRBV6-1	15	ASRSDRGVRGNQPQH
TRBJ1-2	TRBV20-1	11	SAKSREPYGYT
TRBJ1-1	TRBV6-1	13	ASSDQGEVNTEAF
TRBJ1-2	TRBV7-9	11	ASSFQEYYGYT
TRBJ1-5	TRBV30	13	AWSRQYYSNQPQH
TRBJ2-7	TRBV15	12	ATSPERRVYEQY
TRBJ2-3	TRBV6-2/TRBV6-3	14	ASSYAFEGGTDTQY
TRBJ1-2	TRBV7-9	12	ASSFDVLWSGYT
TRBJ1-1	TRBV29-1	12	SVENRLEYTEAF
TRBJ1-1	TRBV28	13	ASSSAPGENTEAF
TRBJ1-2	TRBV12-3/TRBV12-4	13	ASSLQGATNYGYT